This TCR beta chain was sequenced in a study of T cell responses to AZD1222 COVID-19 vaccine. Using immunoSEQ multiplex PCR, the repertoire was profiled, and TCRdb retains in-frame clones only, with some absent. The sample consists of over 100,000 clones, approximately 88% of them appearing once. The germline V gene has CDR1 ENHRY and CDR2 SYGVKD. The ends were cut back, 2 bases at V and 4 bases at J, with 14 bases in the middle. The CDR3 runs to 15 residues. A word on this clone: Its matching antigen is unknown.

Study-level results: Spike as a whole was targeted by vaccine-associated CD4 TCRs, dominant at 160-218 and 743-854.

The material sequenced was peripheral blood, taken on day 0 of AZD1222 vaccination. The sequence was collected from an adult in good health. This sequence joins TRBV10-3 and TRBJ1-1, with D tentatively TRBD1 (6 bases). CDR3 bases: TGTGCCATCAGTGAGAGGCAGGGCAGGGGCACTGAAGCTTTCTTT. Protein: CAISERQGRGTEAFF.